These 5 T cell receptor beta chains were all obtained from the same sample, sequenced in a study of blood T cell repertoires in COVID-19. Generated by immunoSEQ multiplex PCR, the TCRdb table keeps only in-frame clones and is missing some. The table includes more than 300,000 clones, roughly nine tenths detected once. The sample comprised peripheral blood. These receptors came from a woman in her twenties or thirties with COVID-19, enrolled during active disease.

V and J are TRBV20-1 and TRBJ2-7; D may be TRBD1 (8 bases). The CDR3 has 13 residues. CDR1 is DFQATT and CDR2 is SNEGSKA in the germline V gene (reference sequence). Deletions cut 3 bases from V and 6 bases from J, with 15 bases between. The CDR3 region is CSASADREGEQYF. The CDR3 DNA sequence: TGCAGTGCTAGTGCGGACAGGGAGGGCGAGCAGTACTTC.

V gene TRBV4-2 combines with J gene TRBJ1-6; no reliable D call. CDR3 length: 17 amino acids. V lost 0 bases and J 8 bases, leaving 17 bases between the germline ends. Germline V gene data show CDR1 as LGHNA and CDR2 as YNFKEQ. The CDR3 DNA is TGTGCCAGCAGCCAAGAGTGGGTCTCAGACGGGGATTCACCCCTCCACTTT. This gives the protein CASSQEWVSDGDSPLHF.

The chain links TRBV7-2 to TRBJ2-5, with a weak D call TRBD1 (6 bases). CDR3 length equals 14 residues. Germline lookup yields CDR1 SGHTA and CDR2 FQGNSA. V lost 4 bases, J lost 4 bases, and 13 bases lay in between. This chain's CDR3 is CASSSPYRAETQYF. For the CDR3, the DNA is TGTGCCAGCAGCTCTCCCTACAGGGCAGAGACCCAGTACTTC.

The chain is built from TRBV7-9 and TRBJ1-3; TRBD1 might be the D (6 bases). Trimming took off 3 bases at V and 3 bases at J, with 12 bases between the two ends. The CDR3 is 15 residues long. Per the germline V gene, CDR1 is SEHNR and CDR2 is FQNEAQ (reference sequence). CDR3 sequence (DNA): TGTGCCAGCAGCTTCCTTACAGGGTTTGGAAACACCATATATTTT. Amino acids: CASSFLTGFGNTIYF.

The CDR3 sequence: CASRPRQQETQYF. The CDR3 coding sequence is TGTGCCAGCAGACCCCGACAGCAAGAGACCCAGTACTTC. The V gene is TRBV14, the J gene TRBJ2-5; possible D gene TRBD1, 5 bases. The CDR3 extends over 13 amino acids. Trimming pared 6 bases from V and 2 bases from J, leaving 10 bases between. CDR1 SGHDN and CDR2 FVKESK come from the germline V gene.